The T cell receptor beta chain under discussion was sequenced for a study of blood T cell repertoires in COVID-19. Study at large: Samples representing acute and convalescent COVID-19 were sourced from the United States, Italy and Spain.

Living in about two dozen US areas, the participants were between roughly 18 and 90 years of age. The study assigned cohorts using participant-reported clinical history. CDR3 size: 17 residues. Trimming removed 4 bases at V and 3 bases at J, with 19 bases between. Germline lookup yields CDR1 LGHNA and CDR2 YNFKEQ. Measured with immunoSEQ multiplex PCR; TCRdb has only the in-frame clones, and not every one. The sample comprises 340,000 or so clones, 65% to 90% of which are singletons, and around 4.4% rests with the top ten. The sequencing sample was made of PBMCs or T cells enriched from blood (not recorded which). This sequence was found in a woman aged 40 to 49 with acute COVID-19. The V and J genes are TRBV4-2 and TRBJ2-1; maybe TRBD1 (6 bases). The CDR3 reads CASSRPAPGQNYNEQFF. CDR3 coding DNA: TGTGCCAGCAGCCGCCCCGCACCGGGACAAAACTACAATGAGCAGTTCTTC.